This T cell receptor beta chain emerged from a study of shared clonotypes between healthy human individuals. This clone was seen only a few times. For every subset, genomic DNA was evenly distributed across several immunoSEQ plates. Some clones are missing from TCRdb's copy, which holds only in-frame ones; the method was immunoSEQ multiplex PCR. The repertoire holds nearly 1,000,000 clones, with 76% as singletons. The CDR3 sequence is 15 residues long. V was pared by 1 base and J by 3 bases, with 11 bases between. CDR1 and CDR2 (germline): SGHKS, YYEKEE (reference sequence). The rearrangement joins TRBV5-5 to TRBJ1-5; D gene uncertain. This TCR derives from a man between 18 and 35 years old in good health. Sequencing used memory CD4+ T cells sorted from blood. Subset of the sample: CD45RA-negative fraction. CDR3 protein: CASSLLPLNNQPQHF. The DNA for the CDR3 is TGTGCCAGCAGCTTGCTTCCGCTGAACAATCAGCCCCAGCATTTT.